These T cell receptor beta chains were read from a single sample in a study of shared clonotypes between healthy human individuals. Clones were sequenced by immunoSEQ multiplex PCR, and TCRdb holds only the in-frame ones, with some missing. The sample carries approximately 2,300,000 clones, 85% to 95% recorded once. Source material: naive CD4+ T cells from PBMCs. These TCRs come from a man between 18 and 35 years old in good health. Some clones in this sample may be carry-over from other donors' samples. The CDR3 runs from the conserved cysteine through the conserved F or W. The D gene is left open where the match is weak. For some rows the clone size is stated as once, few or many, or as a class when expanded; others skip it.

- | TRBJ2-7 | TRBD2 | TRBV28 | TGTGCCAGCAGCGGGACTAGCGGGAGAATACAATCCTACGAGCAGTACTTC | CASSGTSGRIQSYEQYF
- | TRBJ1-4 | - | TRBV27 | TGTGCCAGCAGTTCCCGGGACGGGAATGAAAAACTGTTTTTT | CASSSRDGNEKLFF
- | TRBJ2-7 | TRBD1 | TRBV6-6 | TGTGCCAGCAGGCCCGGACAGGGCCACGAGCAGTACTTC | CASRPGQGHEQYF
- | TRBJ2-7 | TRBD1 | TRBV7-9 | TGTGCCAGCAGCTTTGCACCGGGACAGGGGTTCACCGAGCAGTACTTC | CASSFAPGQGFTEQYF
- | TRBJ1-1 | - | TRBV19 | TGTGCCAGTAGTATTATGGGTTCTGCGGCTGAAGCTTTCTTT | CASSIMGSAAEAFF
- | TRBJ2-7 | - | TRBV11-3 | TGTGCCAGCAGCTTAAATTCCTACGAGCAGTACTTC | CASSLNSYEQYF
- | TRBJ2-7 | - | TRBV20-1 | TGCAGTGCTTCTCCGGGACACCAAGACTTC | CSASPGHQDF
once | TRBJ1-5 | - | TRBV6-5 | TGTGCCAGCAGTTGGGCGGGTAGCAATCAGCCCCAGCATTTT | CASSWAGSNQPQHF
- | TRBJ2-5 | TRBD1 | TRBV10-2 | TGCGCCAGCAGTGGGAGCCGGGACAGGGGAACGAGAACACTCCAAGAGACCCAGTACTTC | CASSGSRDRGTRTLQETQYF
- | TRBJ2-3 | TRBD1 | TRBV7-6 | TGTGCCAGCAGCTTAAACGACAGGGGCCCAGATACGCAGTATTTT | CASSLNDRGPDTQYF
- | TRBJ1-1 | - | TRBV19 | TGTGCCAGTAGTGCGACAGCGAACACTGAAGCTTTCTTT | CASSATANTEAFF
- | TRBJ2-1 | TRBD2 | TRBV11-2 | TGTGCCAGCAGCTTAGTGTCGGGACTAGCGGGTTACTGTGTCTTC | CASSLVSGLAGYCVF
few | TRBJ1-1 | - | TRBV7-9 | TGTGCCACCTCGTGGAGCACGGTGGGGGGAGACACTGAAGCTTTCTTT | CATSWSTVGGDTEAFF
- | TRBJ2-3 | TRBD2 | TRBV4-2 | TGTGCCAGCAGCCAAGATATTCTACGCGGGAGTACAGATACGCAGTATTTT | CASSQDILRGSTDTQYF
- | TRBJ1-1 | TRBD1 | TRBV7-3 | TGTGCCAGCAGCGGTACAGGGGCGACTGAAGCTTTCTTT | CASSGTGATEAFF
- | TRBJ2-7 | - | TRBV2 | TGTGCCAGCAGTTACCACGACGGGGGAGTCGAGCAGTACTTC | CASSYHDGGVEQYF
- | TRBJ2-7 | TRBD2 | TRBV7-8 | TGTGCCAGCAGCTTATCGCTGCTAGCGGGAGAAACCTACGAGCAGTACTTC | CASSLSLLAGETYEQYF
- | TRBJ2-3 | TRBD2 | TRBV7-9 | TGTGCCAGCAGACCCCGGGGGGGAACGGGGGATACGCAGTATTTT | CASRPRGGTGDTQYF
- | TRBJ2-1 | TRBD2 | TRBV10-3 | TGTGCCATCAGTGACCGGCTAGCGGGAATGGTTGAGCAGTTCTTC | CAISDRLAGMVEQFF
- | TRBJ1-2 | - | TRBV2 | TGTGCCAGCAGTGGAGATAGGCAGCCCCTCTATGGCTACACCTTC | CASSGDRQPLYGYTF
- | TRBJ2-2 | - | TRBV25-1 | TGTGCCAGCAGTCCCCTCCACCTGGAGTCCGGGGAGCTGTTTTTT | CASSPLHLESGELFF
- | TRBJ1-3 | TRBD1 | TRBV2 | TGTGCCACCTCTCTGACAGGGAACCGAAACACCATATATTTT | CATSLTGNRNTIYF
- | TRBJ2-5 | - | TRBV7-2 | TGTGCCAGCAGCTTAGGCGGGTCCCCGCAAGAGACCCAGTACTTC | CASSLGGSPQETQYF
- | TRBJ2-5 | - | TRBV25-1 | TGTGCCAGCAGTGCCAGGCCAGGCCGGGGGACCCAGTACTTC | CASSARPGRGTQYF